This T cell receptor (beta chain) was identified during a study of blood T cell repertoires in COVID-19. Study-wide context: From the United States, Italy and Spain came samples of acute and convalescent COVID-19. T cells, B-cell-depleted T cells, or PBMCs provided the cDNA or gDNA that served as material.

During active infection, Seattle patients enrolled and were then monitored through disease. Original analysis: Researchers report that nucleated cell counts were estimated from reference gene primer amplification. Repertoires were generated with immunoSEQ multiplex PCR, while TCRdb's copy carries only in-frame clones and drops some. V and J calls plus clone size are reproduced from that table; the DNA served to infer D and trimming. This table has some 310,000 clones, under 90% appearing once. This clone has only a few counts. This sequence originates from a woman between 25 and 40 years old with COVID-19, enrolled during active disease. Material: peripheral blood.

CDR3 in amino acids: CASSDALESNEQFF. The CDR3 DNA reads as TGTGCCAGCAGTGACGCTCTAGAAAGCAATGAGCAGTTCTTC. J is TRBJ2-1 and V is TRBV6-4; no clear D. V dropped 2 bases and J dropped 6 bases, with 11 bases sitting between them. The CDR3 covers 14 residues. The germline V gene encodes CDR1 MRHNA and CDR2 SNTAGT.